What follows are 20 T cell receptor beta chains derived from one specimen sequenced in a study of blood T cell repertoires in COVID-19. Some clones are missing from TCRdb's copy, which holds only in-frame ones; the method was immunoSEQ multiplex PCR. The sample holds 50,000 to 70,000 clones; around 84% are singletons and the top ten take about 7%. Sequencing input: peripheral blood. The receptors shown here come from a man between 50 and 59 years old with active COVID-19.

The chain combines TRBV25-1 with TRBJ1-2, with D unresolved. Germline CDR1 and CDR2: MGHDK and SYGVNS. V shed 4 bases and J shed 0 bases, with 3 bases lying between them. The CDR3 contains 12 residues. The chain's CDR3 is CASSGANYGYTF. The CDR3 DNA reads TGTGCCAGCAGTGGAGCTAACTATGGCTACACCTTC.

The J gene is TRBJ1-1, the V gene TRBV19; D is uncertain. CDR3 length: 15 residues. V lost 5 bases, J lost 1 base, and 14 bases lay in between. Germline loops: CDR1 LNHDA, CDR2 SQIVND (reference sequence). CDR3 protein: CASSPQSGRNTEAFF. Here the CDR3 DNA reads TGTGCCAGTAGTCCTCAATCCGGGAGGAACACTGAAGCTTTCTTT.

V is TRBV24-1 and J is TRBJ1-2; no clear D. The CDR3 loop spans 12 amino acids. Trimming left V 7 bases short and J 2 bases short, with 7 bases between. Germline CDR1 and CDR2: KGHDR and SFDVKD. This CDR3 is CATRAPNYGYTF. CDR3 in DNA: TGTGCCACCAGGGCTCCAAACTATGGCTACACCTTC.

This CDR3 reads CASSLSGRTMNTEAFF. The CDR3, as DNA: TGTGCCAGCAGCTTATCTGGCAGGACTATGAACACTGAAGCTTTCTTT. The rearrangement uses TRBV11-2 and TRBJ1-1, with D unclear. Germline V gene sequence: CDR1 SGHAT, CDR2 FQNNGV. CDR3 length: 16 residues. Trimming took 2 bases from V and 0 from J, leaving 13 bases between them. The variable domain in full, with the rest retrieved from reference TRBV11-2 and TRBJ1-1, is EAGVAQSPRYKIIEKRQSVAFWCNPISGHATLYWYQQILGQGPKLLIQFQNNGVVDDSQLPKDRFSAERLKGVDSTLKIQPAKLEDSAVYLCASSLSGRTMNTEAFFGQGTRLTVV.

V is TRBV7-9 and J is TRBJ1-1, with 8 bases identical to TRBD1. The CDR3 consists of 15 residues. J gave up 4 bases and V 7 bases, and 11 bases lay outside the gene matches. Germline lookup yields CDR1 SEHNR and CDR2 FQNEAQ (reference sequence). The CDR3 loop is CASIGTGTSFTEAFF. CDR3 bases: TGTGCCAGCATTGGGACAGGAACTTCTTTCACTGAAGCTTTCTTT.

This clone was counted a single time. This chain links TRBV7-8 with TRBJ2-3; D is ambiguous. The V end was cut by 3 bases, the J end by 0 bases, with 7 bases between. In germline, CDR1 is SGHVS, CDR2 FQNEAQ. The CDR3 length is 14 residues. CDR3 protein: CASSFTGSTDTQYF. Here the CDR3 DNA reads TGTGCCAGCAGCTTTACCGGGAGCACAGATACGCAGTATTTT. The full variable domain, rest sourced from reference TRBV7-8 and TRBJ2-3, is GAGVSQSPRYKVAKRGQDVALRCDPISGHVSLFWYQQALGQGPEFLTYFQNEAQLDKSGLPSDRFFAERPEGSVSTLKIQRTQQEDSAVYLCASSFTGSTDTQYFGPGTRLTVL.

This rearrangement joins TRBV14 to TRBJ2-2; D uncertain. V gave up 4 bases and J gave up 1 base, with 7 bases separating them. The CDR3 loop spans 14 amino acids. Germline lookup yields CDR1 SGHDN and CDR2 FVKESK. CDR3 sequence: CASSPLLNTGELFF. The CDR3 DNA sequence: TGTGCCAGCAGCCCCCTATTGAACACCGGGGAGCTGTTTTTT. The whole variable domain, filled in from reference TRBV14 and TRBJ2-2, reads EAGVTQFPSHSVIEKGQTVTLRCDPISGHDNLYWYRRVMGKEIKFLLHFVKESKQDESGMPNNRFLAERTGGTYSTLKVQPAELEDSGVYFCASSPLLNTGELFFGEGSRLTVL.

This clone was observed once. V gene TRBV24-1 combines with J gene TRBJ1-5; 7 positions agree with TRBD1. Germline loops: CDR1 KGHDR, CDR2 SFDVKD. This CDR3 has 16 amino acids. V shed 3 bases and J 9 bases; nucleotides not matched to a gene: 13. CDR3 sequence (DNA): TGTGCCACCAGTGATAGCGCCGGGCGGAGGACAGGGCCCCAGCATTTT. Amino acid sequence: CATSDSAGRRTGPQHF.

The chain recombines TRBV20-1 with TRBJ2-5; 11 bases align to TRBD2. Germline-derived CDR1 and CDR2 are DFQATT and SNEGSKA (reference sequence). Trimming at V came to 3 bases and at J to 4 bases, leaving 10 bases not matched to a gene. This CDR3 is 16 amino acids long. The CDR3 is CSASIISGGAPETQYF. CDR3 coding DNA: TGCAGTGCTAGTATTATTAGCGGGGGGGCCCCAGAGACCCAGTACTTC.

The rearrangement links TRBV5-1 to TRBJ2-1, with TRBD1 identical over 9 bases. The CDR3 has 14 residues. Per the germline V gene, CDR1 is SGHRS and CDR2 is YFSETQ. The V and J ends lost 6 bases and 5 bases, in that order; junction bases with no gene match: 6. The CDR3 DNA reads as TGCGCCAGCACCCGGACAGGGGTCAACAATGAGCAGTTCTTC. It yields the protein CASTRTGVNNEQFF.

This clone was counted between two and nine times. The J gene is TRBJ2-1, the V gene TRBV5-8, with TRBD2 identical over 8 bases. The CDR3 loop spans 17 amino acids. After removal of 2 bases from V and 0 bases from J, the junction contained 7 bases not matched to a gene. Germline assignment: CDR1 SGHTS and CDR2 YDEGEE. CDR3 loop: CASSFVRSGSSYNEQFF. DNA for the CDR3: TGTGCCAGCAGCTTCGTAAGGAGCGGGAGCTCCTACAATGAGCAGTTCTTC. Looking up the rest from reference TRBV5-8 and TRBJ2-1 gives the full variable domain: EAGVTQSPTHLIKTRGQQATLRCSPISGHTSVYWYQQALGLGLQFLLWYDEGEERNRGNFPPRFSGRQFPNYSSELNVNALELEDSALYLCASSFVRSGSSYNEQFFGPGTRLTVL.

This rearrangement joins TRBV6-4 to TRBJ2-7; D might be TRBD1 (7 bases). Germline CDR1 MRHNA, CDR2 SNTAGT. This CDR3 is 12 amino acids long. Trimming left V 6 bases short and J 12 bases short, with 18 bases between. In nucleotides, the CDR3 is TGTGCCAGCAGAACGCTCGACAGGGAGGCGTACGTC. Amino acids: CASRTLDREAYV.

Only one count was recorded for this clone. The chain combines TRBV7-8 with TRBJ2-7; D is possibly TRBD1 (5 bases). Trimming left V 4 bases short and J 0 bases short, with 13 bases between. CDR1 is SGHVS, CDR2 FQNEAQ, per germline. This CDR3 has 15 residues. CDR3 residues: CASSSPTTASYEQYF. The CDR3 DNA reads as TGTGCCAGCAGCTCTCCCACGACAGCCTCCTACGAGCAGTACTTC.

This clone was seen a handful of times. The chain recombines TRBV6-6 with TRBJ1-1; the D is unclear. V dropped 2 bases and J dropped 2 bases, with 3 bases sitting between them. The germline CDR1 and CDR2 sequences are MNHNY and SVGAGI (reference sequence). The CDR3 runs to 12 residues. CDR3 in DNA: TGTGCCAGCAGTTACGTAAACACTGAAGCTTTCTTT. Encoded protein: CASSYVNTEAFF.

The chain joins TRBV6-1 to TRBJ1-1; D unclear. V shed 2 bases and J shed 5 bases, with 12 bases lying between them. The CDR3 totals 14 residues. Per the germline V gene, CDR1 is MNHNS and CDR2 is SASEGT. In nucleotides, the CDR3 is TGTGCCAGCAGTGAAACAATTGGGGAGACTGAAGCTTTCTTT. Amino acids: CASSETIGETEAFF.

The rearrangement links TRBV7-9 to TRBJ2-2; no firm D call. The CDR3 sequence is 11 residues long. V was cut by 3 bases and J by 7 bases, with 3 bases left in between. CDR1 SEHNR and CDR2 FQNEAQ come from the germline V gene (reference sequence). The CDR3 nucleotides read TGTGCCAGCAGCTTTTACGGGGAGCTGTTTTTT. Residues: CASSFYGELFF.

V usage is TRBV4-2 and J usage is TRBJ2-3, with 10 bases matching TRBD2. The CDR3 sequence is 16 residues long. The ends lost 0 bases at V and 3 bases at J; junction bases unmatched: 3. Germline V gene sequence: CDR1 LGHNA, CDR2 YNFKEQ. The CDR3 coding sequence is TGTGCCAGCAGCCAAGACCTAGCGGGGGCGACAGATACGCAGTATTTT. Encoded protein: CASSQDLAGATDTQYF.

V and J are TRBV9 and TRBJ2-1; TRBD1 matches at 12 bases. The trim removed 4 bases at V and 6 bases at J, leaving 5 bases unmatched. Germline assignment: CDR1 SGDLS and CDR2 YYNGEE. The CDR3 spans 15 residues. The CDR3: CASSPGQGAGNEQFF. The CDR3 DNA reads TGTGCCAGCAGCCCGGGACAGGGGGCCGGCAATGAGCAGTTCTTC. The full variable domain, in which reference TRBV9 and TRBJ2-1 provide the parts outside the CDR3, is DSGVTQTPKHLITATGQRVTLRCSPRSGDLSVYWYQQSLDQGLQFLIQYYNGEERAKGNILERFSAQQFPDLHSELNLSSLELGDSALYFCASSPGQGAGNEQFFGPGTRLTVL.

The chain has TRBV11-3 and TRBJ2-3, with 9 bases that match TRBD1. Germline V gives CDR1 SGHNT, CDR2 YENEEA. With V trimmed by 5 bases and J by 1 base, 4 bases remained unmatched. This CDR3 is 15 amino acids long. The CDR3 protein is CASSRGQGRTDTQYF. The CDR3 DNA sequence: TGTGCCAGCAGCCGGGGACAGGGCCGCACAGATACGCAGTATTTT.

The chain recombines TRBV19 with TRBJ1-6; 7 nucleotides agree with TRBD1. The length of the CDR3 is 13 residues. Germline V gives CDR1 LNHDA, CDR2 SQIVND (reference sequence). Trimming at V came to 3 bases and at J to 10 bases, leaving 3 bases not matched to a gene. CDR3 residues: CASSISGGSPLHF. The CDR3 nucleotides are TGTGCCAGTAGTATTTCAGGGGGGTCACCCCTCCACTTT. Looking up the rest from reference TRBV19 and TRBJ1-6 gives the full variable domain: DGGITQSPKYLFRKEGQNVTLSCEQNLNHDAMYWYRQDPGQGLRLIYYSQIVNDFQKGDIAEGYSVSREKKESFPLTVTSAQKNPTAFYLCASSISGGSPLHFGNGTRLTVT.